The entry below describes one T cell receptor (beta chain). The target antigen is unknown. The read terminates 3 residues ahead of where the CDR3 ends, so the germline J gene completes it. The data originate from a study of T cell clonality in common variable immunodeficiency. Whole-study findings and limits: Patient heterogeneity in the CVID cohort limited correlations between repertoire features and clinical complications. CVID subjects showed higher TCRbeta clonality than healthy controls. Shared TCRbeta clones were fewer between CVID subjects than controls.

Blood samples were heparinized, about 4.5 to 8 ml per donor. The table came from immunoSEQ multiplex PCR; TCRdb's copy has only in-frame clones and leaves some out. This repertoire lists around 57,000 clones without singletons; nearly 3.5% sits in the top ten. From germline, CDR1 is SGHTA and CDR2 FQGTGA. The CDR3 runs 15 residues. This chain joins TRBV7-3 and TRBJ1-4; 7 bases fit TRBD1. Sequenced: peripheral blood mononuclear cells. The receptor was isolated from a person aged 18 to 75 in good health. CDR3 DNA, as far as it was read: TGTGCCAGCAGCTTAACCGGGACAGATAATTCACCA. It specifies CASSLTGTDNSP. The whole CDR3 protein reads CASSLTGTDNSPLFF.